The clone carrying this T cell receptor beta chain is classed as hyperexpanded by frequency. The antigen remains unidentified. The sample comes from a study of T cell clusters in autoimmune cytopenias. Overall study findings and caveats: Functional roles of the in silico T cell clusters still await experimental validation.

Roughly 40,000 genome equivalents of blood DNA were amplified for TRB. TRB was amplified by touch-down multiplex PCR, primer pools A and B combined. TCRdb re-analyzed the multiplex PCR reads; it lists each CDR3 protein once, without DNA. The sample's table shows roughly 6,000 distinct CDR3 sequences. The CDR3 loop spans 15 amino acids. This sample was also put to use in a study of T cell repertoires in aging, cancer and after chemotherapy. That report adds: In each cancer cohort, median generation probability increased across chemotherapy, suggesting thymic output rebounded.

This sequence joins TRBV12-3 or TRBV12-4 and TRBJ2-5; the D call from TCRdb, TRBD1, cannot be confirmed without DNA. The source material was peripheral blood. The TCR originated in a human donor in good health. CDR3 in amino acids: CASSPRDTRGGTQYF.